The source of this T cell receptor beta chain is a study of T cell responses to AZD1222 COVID-19 vaccine. The germline V gene encodes CDR1 SGHAT and CDR2 FQNNGV. Trimming removed 3 bases at V and 0 bases at J, with 6 bases between. This CDR3 spans 14 amino acids. Clones were sequenced by immunoSEQ multiplex PCR, and TCRdb holds only the in-frame ones, with some missing. The table has 130,000 to 150,000 clones, more than 90% seen once; the top ten hold approximately 3.4%. Study-wide results and caveats: The donors showed a predominance of white British ancestry and of females, with possible underestimation of clonal diversity.

As to this clone: No antigen is known for it.

Sequenced here: peripheral blood, sampled on day 0 of AZD1222 vaccination. The chain links TRBV11-2 to TRBJ2-4; no reliable D call. The receptor comes from an adult in good health. The DNA for the CDR3 is TGTGCCAGCAGCTTTGCTCTAGCCAAAAACATTCAGTACTTC. Its protein is CASSFALAKNIQYF.